This T cell receptor beta chain stems from a study of intratumoral heterogeneity in liver cancer. Study information: With a median age of roughly 60 years, most patients were men. General study findings and limits: Tumor-infiltrating lymphocyte representation was acknowledged to be under-sampled.

The germline CDR1 and CDR2 sequences are LNHDA and SQIVND (reference sequence). This CDR3 contains 13 residues. V was pared by 4 bases and J by 2 bases, with 9 bases between. Only in-frame clones appear in the TCRdb table, and some are missing; sequencing was by immunoSEQ multiplex PCR. The data hold about 20,000 clones, with around 67% observed a single time. About this clone: The antigen remains unidentified.

The source is a woman aged 65 to 85 with hepatocellular carcinoma. The rearrangement links TRBV19 to TRBJ2-7; D remains ambiguous. The sample was tumor-adjacent normal tissue, taken before any cancer treatment. DNA of the CDR3: TGTGCCAGTAGTAGGACGATTACCTACGAGCAGTACTTC. This translates into CASSRTITYEQYF.